This section outlines one T cell receptor beta chain sequence together with its context. Antigen: not known. V lost 8 bases to trimming and J lost 5 bases; unmatched junction nucleotides: 9. This CDR3 is built from 13 residues. The V gene's germline CDR1 is SGHAT and CDR2 FQNNGV. This entry is derived from a study of OX40 agonist ivuxolimab in advanced cancers. About the study: Every 2 weeks, patients got intravenous ivuxolimab at one of six dose levels (0.01-10 mg/kg).

Study conclusions and caveats: Those patients achieving a partial response at 0.1-3.0 mg/kg showed among the lowest clonal expansion.

Only in-frame clones appear in the TCRdb table, and some are missing; sequencing was by immunoSEQ multiplex PCR. The sample yields 70,000 or so clones, more than 75% seen once. This specimen was CD4+ or CD8+ T cells sorted from blood, taken in a trial of the OX40 agonist ivuxolimab. The gene calls are TRBV11-2 and TRBJ2-7; 7 bases line up with TRBD1. The sequence came from an adult with an advanced solid tumor such as melanoma, head and neck, liver or kidney cancer. CDR3 in DNA: TGTGCCAGCCGCTCTTACAGGGGCCACGAGCAGTACTTC. This codes for CASRSYRGHEQYF.